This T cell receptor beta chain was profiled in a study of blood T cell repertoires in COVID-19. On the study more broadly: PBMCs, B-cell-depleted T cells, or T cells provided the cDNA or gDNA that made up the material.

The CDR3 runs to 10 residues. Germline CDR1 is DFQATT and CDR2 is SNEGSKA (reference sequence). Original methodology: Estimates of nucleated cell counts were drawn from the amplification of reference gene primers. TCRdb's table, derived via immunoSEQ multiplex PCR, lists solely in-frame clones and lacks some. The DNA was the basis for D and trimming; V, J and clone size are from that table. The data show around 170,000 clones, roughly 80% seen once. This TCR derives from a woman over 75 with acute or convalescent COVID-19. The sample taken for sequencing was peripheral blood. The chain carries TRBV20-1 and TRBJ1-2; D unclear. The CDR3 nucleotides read TGCAGGGTTCGAGTCTATGGCTACACCTTC. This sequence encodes CRVRVYGYTF.